This T cell receptor beta chain was identified during a study of blood T cell repertoires in COVID-19. Germline CDR1 is LGHNA and CDR2 is YSLEER. Germline trimming cut 4 bases from V and 4 bases from J; bases unmatched to any gene: 9. This CDR3 contains 15 residues. In the original workflow: The authors estimated nucleated cell counts from reference gene primer amplification. TCRdb's table, derived via immunoSEQ multiplex PCR, lists solely in-frame clones and lacks some. Clone size and the V and J calls come from that table; the DNA yielded D and trimming. The sample lists roughly 350,000 clones, around 87% occurring once.

The V gene is TRBV4-3, the J gene TRBJ2-5; TRBD1 matches at 7 bases. This TCR was recovered from a woman aged 45-65 years with active or convalescent COVID-19. The sequencing input was peripheral blood. CDR3 nucleotides: TGCGCCAGCAGCCTAAGAGAGGGGGCTGCAGAGACCCAGTACTTC. Protein product: CASSLREGAAETQYF.